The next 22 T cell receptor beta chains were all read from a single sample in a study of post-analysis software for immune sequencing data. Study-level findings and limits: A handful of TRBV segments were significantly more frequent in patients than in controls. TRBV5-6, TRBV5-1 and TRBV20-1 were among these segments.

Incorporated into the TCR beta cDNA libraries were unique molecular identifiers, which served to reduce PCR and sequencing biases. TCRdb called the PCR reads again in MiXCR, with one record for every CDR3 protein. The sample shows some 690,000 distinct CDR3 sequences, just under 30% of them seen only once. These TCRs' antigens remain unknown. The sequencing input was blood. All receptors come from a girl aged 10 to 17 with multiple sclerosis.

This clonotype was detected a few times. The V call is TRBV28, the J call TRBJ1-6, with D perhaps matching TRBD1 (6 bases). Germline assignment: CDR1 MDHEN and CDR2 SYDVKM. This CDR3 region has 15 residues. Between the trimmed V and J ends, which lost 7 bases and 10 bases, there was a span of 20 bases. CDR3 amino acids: CASIMSGGGRSPLHF. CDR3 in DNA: TGTGCCAGCATTATGTCCGGGGGCGGAAGGTCACCCCTCCACTTT.

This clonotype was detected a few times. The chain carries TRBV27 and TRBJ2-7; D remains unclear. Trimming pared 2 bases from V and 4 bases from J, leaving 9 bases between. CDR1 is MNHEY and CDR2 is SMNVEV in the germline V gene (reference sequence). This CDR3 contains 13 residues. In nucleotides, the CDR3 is TGTGCCAGCAGTTTAGGGGATCATTACGAGCAGTACTTC. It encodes CASSLGDHYEQYF.

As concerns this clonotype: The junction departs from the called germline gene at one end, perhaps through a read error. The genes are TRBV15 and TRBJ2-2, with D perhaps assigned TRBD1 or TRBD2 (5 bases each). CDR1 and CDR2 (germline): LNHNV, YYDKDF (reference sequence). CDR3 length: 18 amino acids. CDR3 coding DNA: TGTGCCACCAGCAGAGATCCCCCCGGGGCGCAAGACGCCGGAGAGCTGTTTTTT. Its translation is CATSRDPPGAQDAGELFF.

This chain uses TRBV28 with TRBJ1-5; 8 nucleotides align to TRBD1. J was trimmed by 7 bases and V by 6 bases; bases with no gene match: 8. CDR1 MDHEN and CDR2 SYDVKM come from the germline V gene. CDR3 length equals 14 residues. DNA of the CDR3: TGTGCCAGCAGGCCAGGGGGCATAGGGCAGCCCCAGCATTTT. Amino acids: CASRPGGIGQPQHF.

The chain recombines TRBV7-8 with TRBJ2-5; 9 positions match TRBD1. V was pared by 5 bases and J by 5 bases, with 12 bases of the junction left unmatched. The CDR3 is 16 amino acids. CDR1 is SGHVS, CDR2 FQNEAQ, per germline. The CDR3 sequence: CASSPRGRTGAETQYF. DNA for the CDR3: TGTGCCAGCAGCCCTAGAGGGCGGACAGGGGCGGAGACCCAGTACTTC.

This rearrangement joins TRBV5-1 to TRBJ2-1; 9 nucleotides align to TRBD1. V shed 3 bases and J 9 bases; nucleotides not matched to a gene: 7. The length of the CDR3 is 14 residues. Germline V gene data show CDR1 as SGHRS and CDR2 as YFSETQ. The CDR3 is CASSSPGQGSEQFF. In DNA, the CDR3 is TGCGCCAGCAGCTCCCCGGGACAGGGTAGTGAGCAGTTCTTC.

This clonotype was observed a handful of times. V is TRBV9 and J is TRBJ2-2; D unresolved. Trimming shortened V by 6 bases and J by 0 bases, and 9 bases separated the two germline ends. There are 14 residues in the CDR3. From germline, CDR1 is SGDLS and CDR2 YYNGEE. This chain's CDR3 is CASMKTPNTGELFF. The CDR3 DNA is TGTGCCAGCATGAAGACTCCGAACACCGGGGAGCTGTTTTTT.

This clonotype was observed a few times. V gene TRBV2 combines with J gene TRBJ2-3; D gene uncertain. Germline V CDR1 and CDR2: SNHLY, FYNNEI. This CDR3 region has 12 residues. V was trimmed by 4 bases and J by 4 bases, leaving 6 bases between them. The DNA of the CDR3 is TGTGCCAGCAGTGTGACCCCAGATACGCAGTATTTT. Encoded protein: CASSVTPDTQYF.

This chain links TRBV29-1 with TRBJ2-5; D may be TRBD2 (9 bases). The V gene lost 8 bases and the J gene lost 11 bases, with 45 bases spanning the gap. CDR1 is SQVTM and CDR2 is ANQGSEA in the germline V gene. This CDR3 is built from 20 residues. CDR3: CSQTRGHNRGPETSGNEQYF. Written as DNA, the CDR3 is TGCAGCCAGACCAGGGGGCATAACCGTGGACCGGAGACTAGCGGCAATGAGCAGTACTTC.

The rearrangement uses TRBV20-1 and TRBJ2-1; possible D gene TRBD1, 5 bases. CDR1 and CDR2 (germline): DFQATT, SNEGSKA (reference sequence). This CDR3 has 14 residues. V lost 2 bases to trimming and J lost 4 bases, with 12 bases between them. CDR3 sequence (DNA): TGCAGTGCTAGATATTTGGACATATACAATGAGCAGTTCTTC. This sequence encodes CSARYLDIYNEQFF.

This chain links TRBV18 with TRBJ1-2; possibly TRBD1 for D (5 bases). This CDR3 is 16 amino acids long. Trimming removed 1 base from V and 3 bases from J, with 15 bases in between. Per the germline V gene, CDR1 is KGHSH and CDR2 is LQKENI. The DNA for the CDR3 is TGTGCCAGCTCACCACGGGACCGGGTACAGGACTATGGCTACACCTTC. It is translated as CASSPRDRVQDYGYTF.

CDR3 nucleotide sequence: TGTGCCAGCAGCTTAAGTGTGACTAGCGGGAGAGAACTGCAGTTCTTC. Amino acids: CASSLSVTSGRELQFF. The rearrangement uses TRBV3-1 and TRBJ2-1; 12 nucleotides agree with TRBD2. The CDR3 consists of 16 residues. V lost 5 bases to trimming and J lost 12 bases; unmatched junction nucleotides: 14. In germline, CDR1 is LGHDT, CDR2 YNNKEL (reference sequence).

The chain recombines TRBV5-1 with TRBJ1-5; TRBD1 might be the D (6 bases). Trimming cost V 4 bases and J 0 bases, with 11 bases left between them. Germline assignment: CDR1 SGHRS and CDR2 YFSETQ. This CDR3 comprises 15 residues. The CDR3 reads CASSRGDTSNQPQHF. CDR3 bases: TGCGCCAGCAGCAGGGGGGACACTAGCAATCAGCCCCAGCATTTT.

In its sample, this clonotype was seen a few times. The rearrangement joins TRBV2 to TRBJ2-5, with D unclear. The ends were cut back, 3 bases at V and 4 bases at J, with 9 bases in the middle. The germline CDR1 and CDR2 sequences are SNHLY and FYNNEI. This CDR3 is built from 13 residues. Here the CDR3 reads CASSESTPETQYF. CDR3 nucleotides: TGTGCCAGCAGTGAGAGTACGCCAGAGACCCAGTACTTC.

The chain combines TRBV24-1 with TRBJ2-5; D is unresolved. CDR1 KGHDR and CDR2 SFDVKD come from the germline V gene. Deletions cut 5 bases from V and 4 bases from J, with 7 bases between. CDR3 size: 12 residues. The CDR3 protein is CATSVWGETQYF. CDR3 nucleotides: TGTGCCACCAGTGTATGGGGAGAGACCCAGTACTTC.

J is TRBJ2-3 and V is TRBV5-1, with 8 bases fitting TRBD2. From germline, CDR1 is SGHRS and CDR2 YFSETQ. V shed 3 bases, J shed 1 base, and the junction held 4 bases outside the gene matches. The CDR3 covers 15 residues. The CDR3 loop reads CASSYSGMGTDTQYF. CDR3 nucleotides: TGCGCCAGCAGCTATAGCGGGATGGGCACAGATACGCAGTATTTT.

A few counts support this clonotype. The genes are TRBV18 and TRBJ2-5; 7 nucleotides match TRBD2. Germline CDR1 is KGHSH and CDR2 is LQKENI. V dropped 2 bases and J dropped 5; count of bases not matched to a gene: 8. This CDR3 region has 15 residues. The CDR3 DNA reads TGTGCCAGCTCACCAGTTCGGCGGGAGAGGGAGACCCAGTACTTC. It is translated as CASSPVRRERETQYF.

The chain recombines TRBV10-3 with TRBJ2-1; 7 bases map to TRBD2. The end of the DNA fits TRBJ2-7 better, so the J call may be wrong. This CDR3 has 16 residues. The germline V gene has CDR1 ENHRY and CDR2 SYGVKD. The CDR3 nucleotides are TGTGCCATCAGTGGGGGCAGCGGGATCTCCTACAATGAGCAGTACTTC. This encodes CAISGGSGISYNEQYF.

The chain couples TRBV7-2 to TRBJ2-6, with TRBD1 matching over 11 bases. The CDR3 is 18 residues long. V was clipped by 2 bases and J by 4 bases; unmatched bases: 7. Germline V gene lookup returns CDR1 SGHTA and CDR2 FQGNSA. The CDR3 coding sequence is TGTGCCAGCAGCTTAAGGTCGGGACAGGGGGACGGGGCCAACGTCCTGACTTTC. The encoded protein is CASSLRSGQGDGANVLTF.

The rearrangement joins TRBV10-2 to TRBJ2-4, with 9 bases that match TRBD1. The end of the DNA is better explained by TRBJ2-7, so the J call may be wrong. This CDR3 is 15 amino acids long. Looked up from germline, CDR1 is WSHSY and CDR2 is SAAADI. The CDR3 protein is CASTSGTGRTYEQYF. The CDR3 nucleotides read TGCGCCAGCACCTCTGGGACAGGGCGAACCTACGAGCAGTACTTC.

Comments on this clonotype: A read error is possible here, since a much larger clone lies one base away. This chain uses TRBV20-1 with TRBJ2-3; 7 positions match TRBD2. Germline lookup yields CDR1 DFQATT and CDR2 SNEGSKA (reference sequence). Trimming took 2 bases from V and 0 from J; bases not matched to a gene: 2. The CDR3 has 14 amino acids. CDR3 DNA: TGCAGTGCTAGACGAGCGGGGAGCACAGATACGCAGTATTTT. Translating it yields CSARRAGSTDTQYF.

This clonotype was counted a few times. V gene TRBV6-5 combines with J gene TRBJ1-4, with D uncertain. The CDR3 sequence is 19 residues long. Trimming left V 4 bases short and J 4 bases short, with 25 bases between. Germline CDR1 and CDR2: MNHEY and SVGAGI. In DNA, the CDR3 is TGTGCCAGCAGTTCCACATTCGCACAGAGTGAGCTACATAATGAAAAACTGTTTTTT. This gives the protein CASSSTFAQSELHNEKLFF.